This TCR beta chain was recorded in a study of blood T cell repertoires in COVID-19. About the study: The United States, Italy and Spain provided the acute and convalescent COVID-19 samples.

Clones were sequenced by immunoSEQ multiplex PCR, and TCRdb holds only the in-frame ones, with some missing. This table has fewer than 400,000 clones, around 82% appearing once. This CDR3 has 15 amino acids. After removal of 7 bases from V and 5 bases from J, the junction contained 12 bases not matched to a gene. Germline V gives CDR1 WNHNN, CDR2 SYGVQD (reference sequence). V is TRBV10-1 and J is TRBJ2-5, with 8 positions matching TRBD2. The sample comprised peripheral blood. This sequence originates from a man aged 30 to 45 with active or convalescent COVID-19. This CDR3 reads CASKGASGPSETQYF. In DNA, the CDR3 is TGCGCCAGCAAAGGGGCTAGCGGGCCGAGTGAGACCCAGTACTTC.